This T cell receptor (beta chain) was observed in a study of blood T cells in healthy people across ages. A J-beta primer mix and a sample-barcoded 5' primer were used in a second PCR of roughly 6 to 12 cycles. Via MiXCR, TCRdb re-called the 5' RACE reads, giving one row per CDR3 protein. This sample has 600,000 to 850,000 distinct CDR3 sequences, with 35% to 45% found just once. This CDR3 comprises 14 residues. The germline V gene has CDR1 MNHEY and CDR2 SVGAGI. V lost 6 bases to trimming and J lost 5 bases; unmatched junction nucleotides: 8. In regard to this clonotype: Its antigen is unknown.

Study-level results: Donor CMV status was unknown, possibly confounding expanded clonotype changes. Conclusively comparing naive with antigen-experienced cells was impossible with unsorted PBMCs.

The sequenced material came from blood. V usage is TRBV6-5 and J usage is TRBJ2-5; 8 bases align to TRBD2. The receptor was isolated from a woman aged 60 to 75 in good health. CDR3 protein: CASRTKRGRETQYF. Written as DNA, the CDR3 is TGTGCCAGCAGGACCAAGCGGGGGAGGGAGACCCAGTACTTC.